These T cell receptor beta chains were read from a single sample in a study of blood T cell repertoires in COVID-19. The assay was immunoSEQ multiplex PCR, and TCRdb's table has in-frame clones only and misses some. Of about 300,000 clones in the sample, around 89% are singletons; the top ten hold 6.9%. The sequencing input was peripheral blood. The source of these receptors is a woman in her twenties or thirties who had recovered from COVID-19. CDR3s include the opening cysteine and the closing phenylalanine or tryptophan. D genes are given only for firm matches. Clone size is stated in some rows and not others, as once, few, many or a class when expanded.

CASSGQGPSTDTQYF	TGTGCCAGCAGCGGACAGGGGCCGAGCACAGATACGCAGTATTTT	NA	TRBV6-5	TRBJ2-3	TRBD1
CASSRDRLRTNYGYTF	TGTGCCAGCAGCCGGGACAGGTTACGGACGAACTATGGCTACACCTTC	NA	TRBV4-2	TRBJ1-2	TRBD1
CASKQGLMNTEAFF	TGTGCCAGCAAACAGGGTTTAATGAACACTGAAGCTTTCTTT	NA	TRBV6-5	TRBJ1-1	NA
CASSLNGGGNTYNEQFF	TGTGCCAGCAGCTTAAACGGTGGGGGGAACACCTACAATGAGCAGTTCTTC	NA	TRBV7-8	TRBJ2-1	NA
CASSSGTGVGYGYTF	TGTGCCAGCAGCTCCGGGACAGGGGTTGGCTATGGCTACACCTTC	once	TRBV7-9	TRBJ1-2	TRBD1
CASSLGTSGFQETQYF	TGTGCCAGCAGCCTCGGGACTAGCGGTTTCCAAGAGACCCAGTACTTC	NA	TRBV27	TRBJ2-5	TRBD2
CASSDSGGPETQYF	TGTGCCAGCAGTGACTCGGGGGGGCCGGAGACCCAGTACTTC	NA	TRBV11-3	TRBJ2-5	TRBD2
CASSGTGNNEQYF	TGTGCCAGTTCCGGGACAGGTAACAACGAGCAGTACTTC	NA	TRBV6-5	TRBJ2-7	TRBD1
CASSSGETQYF	TGTGCCAGCAGTTCGGGGGAGACCCAGTACTTC	NA	TRBV6-5	TRBJ2-5	NA
CASSPPDRAVPNEKLFF	TGTGCCAGCAGCCCCCCCGACAGGGCCGTTCCTAATGAAAAACTGTTTTTT	NA	TRBV7-2	TRBJ1-4	TRBD1
CASSLTHTRSYNEQFF	TGTGCCAGCAGTTTAACCCACACCCGCTCCTACAATGAGCAGTTCTTC	NA	TRBV27	TRBJ2-1	NA
CASSTGVNFYEQYF	TGTGCCAGCAGCACAGGGGTCAATTTCTACGAGCAGTACTTC	few	TRBV7-9	TRBJ2-7	TRBD1
CASRGVGQGKYTEAFF	TGCGCCAGCAGAGGTGTGGGGCAGGGGAAATACACTGAAGCTTTCTTT	NA	TRBV10-1	TRBJ1-1	NA
CASSSRVAGALTDTQYF	TGTGCCAGCAGTTCCCGGGTAGCGGGGGCCCTCACAGATACGCAGTATTTT	NA	TRBV27	TRBJ2-3	TRBD2
CASSSRLYFYSGANVLTF	TGTGCCAGCAGTTCCAGGTTATACTTTTACTCTGGGGCCAACGTCCTGACTTTC	once	TRBV28	TRBJ2-6	NA
CASPQRLAEYEQYF	TGTGCCAGCCCCCAGAGACTAGCGGAGTACGAGCAGTACTTC	NA	TRBV21-1	TRBJ2-7	NA
CASSSQINNGYTF	TGTGCCAGCAGTTCCCAGATTAACAATGGCTACACCTTC	NA	TRBV28	TRBJ1-2	NA
CASSFRWGGRYDNEQFF	TGTGCCAGCAGTTTTAGGTGGGGGGGGCGTTATGACAATGAGCAGTTCTTC	NA	TRBV28	TRBJ2-1	NA
CASSSLGGTYEQYF	TGTGCCAGCAGTTCTCTGGGAGGGACCTACGAGCAGTACTTC	NA	TRBV7-2	TRBJ2-7	TRBD2
CASSLQRAGGETQYF	TGTGCCAGCAGTTTACAACGAGCGGGGGGGGAGACCCAGTACTTC	NA	TRBV28	TRBJ2-5	TRBD2
CASSLRLVGTDTQYF	TGTGCCAGCAGTTTAAGGCTAGTGGGCACAGATACGCAGTATTTT	once	TRBV27	TRBJ2-3	NA
CSASSPSGFTDTQYF	TGCAGTGCTAGTTCCCCTAGCGGATTCACAGATACGCAGTATTTT	NA	TRBV20-1	TRBJ2-3	TRBD2
CASSRVVADEQYF	TGTGCCAGCAGCCGAGTTGTTGCGGACGAGCAGTACTTC	once	TRBV28	TRBJ2-7	NA
CASRDPGSSYEQYF	TGTGCCAGCAGGGATCCGGGATCTTCCTACGAGCAGTACTTC	NA	TRBV5-8	TRBJ2-7	NA
CATSDRSDQPQHF	TGTGCCACCAGTGATCGTTCCGATCAGCCCCAGCATTTT	NA	TRBV24-1	TRBJ1-5	NA
CAISEAPSSGANVLTF	TGTGCCATCAGTGAGGCGCCGAGCTCTGGGGCCAACGTCCTGACTTTC	NA	TRBV10-3	TRBJ2-6	NA
CASSLSPGNTEAFF	TGCGCCAGCAGCTTGTCGCCGGGTAACACTGAAGCTTTCTTT	NA	TRBV5-1	TRBJ1-1	NA
CASSPRDRGTDTQYF	TGTGCCAGCAGCCCCCGGGACAGAGGCACAGATACGCAGTATTTT	NA	TRBV6-5	TRBJ2-3	TRBD1
CASSFISETGQQETQYF	TGTGCCAGCAGCTTCATATCAGAGACAGGGCAACAAGAGACCCAGTACTTC	NA	TRBV7-6	TRBJ2-5	TRBD1
CASSIGQGEDDEQFF	TGTGCCAGTAGCATAGGACAGGGGGAAGACGATGAGCAGTTCTTC	NA	TRBV19	TRBJ2-1	TRBD1
CASKAGSADQPQHF	TGTGCCAGCAAGGCAGGGTCAGCTGATCAGCCCCAGCATTTT	NA	TRBV2	TRBJ1-5	NA
CASTLTGDQPQHF	TGTGCCAGCACTCTTACGGGTGATCAGCCCCAGCATTTT	NA	TRBV6-6	TRBJ1-5	NA
CASSPWAGGPGNEQFF	TGCGCCAGCAGCCCGTGGGCGGGGGGGCCTGGCAATGAGCAGTTCTTC	NA	TRBV5-1	TRBJ2-1	TRBD2
CATSDWGGIDEQFF	TGTGCCACCAGTGATTGGGGGGGAATAGATGAGCAGTTCTTC	NA	TRBV24-1	TRBJ2-1	TRBD2
CASSYSPSVSNQPQHF	TGTGCCAGCAGTTACTCGCCCAGTGTTAGCAATCAGCCCCAGCATTTT	NA	TRBV6-2/TRBV6-3	TRBJ1-5	NA
CASSLPDRGDYGYTF	TGTGCCAGCAGCCTCCCGGACAGGGGAGACTATGGCTACACCTTC	once	TRBV7-2	TRBJ1-2	TRBD1
CASSPPVRGNTIYF	TGTGCCAGCTCACCACCGGTCAGAGGAAACACCATATATTTT	NA	TRBV18	TRBJ1-3	NA
CASSDSGGPSLYEQYF	TGTGCCAGCAGTGATTCAGGAGGGCCCTCGCTGTACGAGCAGTACTTC	NA	TRBV2	TRBJ2-7	NA
CASSAGQVEPKQYF	TGTGCCAGCAGCGCGGGACAGGTAGAACCTAAGCAGTACTTC	NA	TRBV2	TRBJ2-7	TRBD1
CASSLTGGYEQYF	TGTGCCAGCAGTCTGACAGGGGGCTACGAGCAGTACTTC	NA	TRBV27	TRBJ2-7	TRBD1
CASSLGSRGGLFF	TGTGCCAGCAGCTTAGGGTCCAGGGGCGGACTGTTTTTT	NA	TRBV7-2	TRBJ1-4	NA